This T cell receptor (beta chain) was identified during a study of CXCR3-negative and CXCR3-positive naive CD8 T cells. Study-level points and caveats: After cryopreservation, CXCR3 expression dropped partially; most assays used fresh PBMCs. Both naive subsets, CXCR3-negative and CXCR3-positive, displayed similar TRBV-TRBJ usage, unlike memory cells. Comparison of naive cells showed more hydrophobic TRB CDR3s in CXCR3-positive than in CXCR3-negative naive cells.

CDR3 length: 15 amino acids. From germline, CDR1 is SGHTA and CDR2 FQGNSA. To note about this clonotype: The antigen is unknown.

The TRB cDNA libraries were prepared by 5' RACE with UMI labels. TCRdb derives one entry per CDR3 protein from the 5' RACE reads, leaving out DNA. The table gives around 7,000 distinct CDR3 sequences; the top ten clones make up roughly 1.5% of it. The V call is TRBV7-2, the J call TRBJ2-1; TCRdb gives TRBD2 as the D gene, but with no DNA this cannot be confirmed. This receptor was identified in a human donor in good health. Some clones in this sample may be carry-over from other donors' samples. The sample comprised naive CXCR3+ CD8+ T cells from blood. As to subset: CD45RO-CCR7+CD27+CD95- naive CD8+ T cells expressing CXCR3 (TNR3+). CDR3 protein: CASSPGVAAYNEQFF. Full variable domain (outside the CDR3, taken from reference TRBV7-2 and TRBJ2-1): GAGVSQSPSNKVTEKGKDVELRCDPISGHTALYWYRQSLGQGLEFLIYFQGNSAPDKSGLPSDRFSAERTGGSVSTLTIQRTQQEDSAVYLCASSPGVAAYNEQFFGPGTRLTVL.